Described below is a single T cell receptor beta chain sequence and its context. What it binds is unknown. The Oncomine TCR Beta short-read assay generated sequence data from the DNA of cultured CD4+ T cells. Extraction of genomic DNA was performed on cultured CD4+ T cells. In TCRdb, the PCR reads were re-called with MiXCR into one record per CDR3 protein. Among roughly 11,000 distinct CDR3 sequences listed, approximately 83% were seen once. Treatment here: roughly 10-day PBMC culture with coronavirus spike peptide pools or control peptides (ViraFEST assay). After expanding antigen-specific T cells with peptide pools, ViraFEST sequenced their TCRs. The data were taken from a study of vaccination and CD4 T cells after COVID-19. About the research overall: Blood was drawn a median about 75 days post second dose, range 14 to 241. Broader study findings: Convalescent patients had 304 of 307 vaccine-specific clones showing spike mono-reactivity.

This CDR3 region has 13 residues. V was trimmed by 7 bases and J by 5 bases, leaving 12 bases between them. CDR1 ENHRY and CDR2 SYGVKD come from the germline V gene. The sequence came from a human donor who had recovered from COVID-19. Sequenced material: CD4+ T cells from blood, cultured in vitro. V gene TRBV10-3 combines with J gene TRBJ1-5; possibly TRBD1 for D (6 bases). The CDR3 region is CAINVDSDQPQHF. The CDR3 bases are TGTGCCATCAATGTGGACAGTGATCAGCCCCAGCATTTT.